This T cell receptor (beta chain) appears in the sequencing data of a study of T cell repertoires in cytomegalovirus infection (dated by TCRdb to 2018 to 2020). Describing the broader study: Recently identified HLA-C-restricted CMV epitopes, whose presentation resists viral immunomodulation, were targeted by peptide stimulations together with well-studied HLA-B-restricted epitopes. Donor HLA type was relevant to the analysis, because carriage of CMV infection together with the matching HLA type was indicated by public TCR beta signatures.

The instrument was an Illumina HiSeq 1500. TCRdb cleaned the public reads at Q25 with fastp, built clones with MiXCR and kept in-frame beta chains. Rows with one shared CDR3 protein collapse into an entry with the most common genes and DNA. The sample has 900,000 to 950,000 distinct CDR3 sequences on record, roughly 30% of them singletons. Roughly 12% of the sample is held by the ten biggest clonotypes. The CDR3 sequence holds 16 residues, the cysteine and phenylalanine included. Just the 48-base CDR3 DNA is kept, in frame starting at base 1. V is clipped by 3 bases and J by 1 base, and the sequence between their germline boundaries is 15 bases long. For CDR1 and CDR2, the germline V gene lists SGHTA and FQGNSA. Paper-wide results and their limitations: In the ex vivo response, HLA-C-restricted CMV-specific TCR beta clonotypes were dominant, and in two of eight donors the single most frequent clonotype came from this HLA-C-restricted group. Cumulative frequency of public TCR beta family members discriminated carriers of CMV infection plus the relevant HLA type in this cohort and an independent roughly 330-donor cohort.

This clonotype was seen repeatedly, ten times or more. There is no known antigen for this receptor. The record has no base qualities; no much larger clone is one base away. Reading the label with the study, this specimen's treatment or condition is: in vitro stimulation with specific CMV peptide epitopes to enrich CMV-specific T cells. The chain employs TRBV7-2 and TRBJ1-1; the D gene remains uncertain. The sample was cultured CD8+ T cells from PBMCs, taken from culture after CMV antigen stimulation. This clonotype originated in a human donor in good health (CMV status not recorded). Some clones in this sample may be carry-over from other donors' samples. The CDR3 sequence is CASSFRRAGGNTEAFF. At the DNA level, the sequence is TGTGCCAGCAGCTTCCGCCGTGCGGGAGGGAACACTGAAGCTTTCTTT.